What follows are 24 T cell receptor beta chains derived from one specimen sequenced in a study of blood T cell repertoires in COVID-19. Using immunoSEQ multiplex PCR, the repertoire was profiled, and TCRdb retains in-frame clones only, with some absent. Seen here are about 300,000 clones, about 93% observed once, and the top ten hold roughly 7%. The sequencing sample was made of peripheral blood. The receptors originated from a woman in her 30s with COVID-19, enrolled during active disease.

V gene TRBV2 combines with J gene TRBJ2-6, with 8 bases lining up with TRBD1. The CDR3 covers 17 residues. J lost 0 bases, V lost 6 bases, and 7 bases had no gene match. Germline CDR1 SNHLY, CDR2 FYNNEI. CDR3 DNA: TGTGCCAGCAGGCCGGGACAGGAAACCTCTGGGGCCAACGTCCTGACTTTC. Amino acids: CASRPGQETSGANVLTF.

This chain connects TRBV5-1 to TRBJ2-7, with unresolved D. CDR3 size: 11 residues. Per the germline V gene, CDR1 is SGHRS and CDR2 is YFSETQ. V was cut by 5 bases and J by 6 bases, with 9 bases left in between. CDR3 sequence: CASSPGSEQYF. CDR3 sequence (DNA): TGCGCCAGCAGTCCGGGTTCCGAGCAGTACTTC.

The chain uses TRBV30 and TRBJ2-3; 9 nucleotides line up with TRBD1. This CDR3 spans 14 amino acids. Germline assignment: CDR1 GTSNPN and CDR2 SVGIG (reference sequence). CDR3 region: CATREAGQGDTQYF. The CDR3 nucleotides read TGTGCGACACGCGAAGCGGGACAGGGAGATACGCAGTATTTT.

This chain uses TRBV7-8 with TRBJ1-5, with TRBD1 identical over 8 bases. Germline CDR1 reads SGHVS; CDR2 reads FQNEAQ. J lost 0 bases, V lost 5 bases, and 6 bases had no gene match. The CDR3 extends over 16 amino acids. The CDR3 spells CASSRGTGISNQPQHF. In DNA form, the CDR3 reads TGTGCCAGCAGCCGCGGGACAGGAATTAGCAATCAGCCCCAGCATTTT.

This sequence joins TRBV29-1 and TRBJ2-1; TRBD1 agrees at 8 bases. Germline V gives CDR1 SQVTM, CDR2 ANQGSEA. Germline trimming cut 7 bases from V and 7 bases from J; bases unmatched to any gene: 3. There are 11 residues in the CDR3. The CDR3 loop is CSARQGNEQFF. DNA of the CDR3: TGCAGCGCCAGACAGGGGAATGAGCAGTTCTTC.

This chain links TRBV6-1 with TRBJ2-7, with D hard to call. CDR3 size: 15 residues. Germline CDR1 MNHNS, CDR2 SASEGT. V dropped 0 bases and J dropped 2 bases, with 11 bases sitting between them. The CDR3 sequence is CASSEAPRSAYEQYF. CDR3 DNA sequence: TGTGCCAGCAGTGAAGCGCCGCGATCGGCCTACGAGCAGTACTTC.

This clone appeared a single time. J is TRBJ2-1 and V is TRBV6-1; D uncertain. This CDR3 has 11 amino acids. Germline loops: CDR1 MNHNS, CDR2 SASEGT. V lost 2 bases, J lost 8 bases, and 4 bases lay in between. CDR3 sequence reads: CASSESYEQFF. The CDR3 DNA reads TGTGCCAGCAGTGAATCCTATGAGCAGTTCTTC.

This sequence joins TRBV29-1 and TRBJ2-2; D uncertain. V was cut by 7 bases and J by 4 bases, with 13 bases left in between. This CDR3 is 13 amino acids long. Per germline, CDR1 SQVTM and CDR2 ANQGSEA. CDR3: CSADRLSTGELFF. DNA for the CDR3: TGCAGCGCCGACCGACTCTCCACCGGGGAGCTGTTTTTT.

This clone was seen only once. The rearrangement links TRBV10-2 to TRBJ2-1, with D unresolved. Germline V lookup: CDR1 WSHSY, CDR2 SAAADI. With 7 bases removed from V and 10 bases from J, the gap between germline ends came to 11 bases. The CDR3 is 11 residues long. The CDR3 loop is CASTLGGEQFF. Here the CDR3 DNA reads TGCGCCAGCACCCTAGGTGGCGAGCAGTTCTTC.

This chain links TRBV5-4 with TRBJ2-1, with 7 bases lining up with TRBD1. The germline V gene has CDR1 SGHNT and CDR2 YYREEE (reference sequence). This CDR3 is built from 16 residues. V dropped 2 bases and J dropped 0; count of bases not matched to a gene: 5. CDR3 loop: CASSLKTGNSYNEQFF. CDR3 bases: TGTGCCAGCAGCTTAAAGACAGGGAACTCCTACAATGAGCAGTTCTTC. The full variable domain, in which reference TRBV5-4 and TRBJ2-1 provide the parts outside the CDR3, is ETGVTQSPTHLIKTRGQQVTLRCSSQSGHNTVSWYQQALGQGPQFIFQYYREEENGRGNFPPRFSGLQFPNYSSELNVNALELDDSALYLCASSLKTGNSYNEQFFGPGTRLTVL.

The V and J genes are TRBV6-2 or TRBV6-3 and TRBJ2-1; D remains unclear. Germline CDR1 reads MNHEY; CDR2 reads SVGEGT. The V end lost 5 bases, the J end lost 6 bases, and 23 bases lay between the germline ends. The CDR3 sequence is 17 residues long. The CDR3 nucleotides read TGTGCCAGCAGTACCTATTGGCGGCCCCGCGCTTCCAATGAGCAGTTCTTC. This gives the protein CASSTYWRPRASNEQFF.

The rearrangement joins TRBV4-1 to TRBJ1-1, with D tentatively TRBD1 (6 bases). Germline values: CDR1 MGHRA, CDR2 YSYEKL. The CDR3 runs 14 residues. V lost 3 bases and J lost 3, with 11 bases in between. CDR3 DNA sequence: TGCGCCAGCAGCCAGAGGGGGGGGGACACTGAAGCTTTCTTT. Translation: CASSQRGGDTEAFF.

The chain uses TRBV29-1 and TRBJ2-7, with 9 bases matching TRBD2. The length of the CDR3 is 13 residues. CDR1 and CDR2 (germline): SQVTM, ANQGSEA. Losses at the gene ends were 7 bases for V and 5 bases for J; bases not matched to a gene: 9. CDR3 in amino acids: CSAAAGGGDEQYF. As DNA, the CDR3 is TGCAGCGCCGCAGCGGGAGGAGGAGACGAGCAGTACTTC.

The chain links TRBV6-5 to TRBJ1-4; no definite D call. The CDR3 is 15 residues long. Trimming shortened V by 7 bases and J by 8 bases, and 20 bases separated the two germline ends. The germline gives CDR1 MNHEY, CDR2 SVGAGI. CDR3 DNA sequence: TGTGCCAGCACTGCTAGCGCCATCACTGGGGAAAAACTGTTTTTT. Its protein product is CASTASAITGEKLFF.

The V call is TRBV18, the J call TRBJ2-6; D is uncertain. V lost 6 bases and J 3 bases, leaving 6 bases between the germline ends. The CDR3 is 13 residues long. CDR1 and CDR2 from the germline V gene are KGHSH and LQKENI. The CDR3 sequence: CASSSNGANVLTF. The CDR3 DNA follows: TGTGCCAGCTCGTCTAATGGGGCCAACGTCCTGACTTTC.

The chain has TRBV28 and TRBJ2-3, with 7 bases matching TRBD1. The J segment lost 6 bases and the V segment lost 5 bases, leaving 8 bases of the junction unmatched. The CDR3 spans 14 residues. The germline V gene has CDR1 MDHEN and CDR2 SYDVKM. In nucleotides, the CDR3 is TGTGCCAGCAGTCCAGCAGGGGGAACCGATACGCAGTATTTT. As protein: CASSPAGGTDTQYF. The full variable domain, its missing parts supplied by reference TRBV28 and TRBJ2-3, is DVKVTQSSRYLVKRTGEKVFLECVQDMDHENMFWYRQDPGLGLRLIYFSYDVKMKEKGDIPEGYSVSREKKERFSLILESASTNQTSMYLCASSPAGGTDTQYFGPGTRLTVL.

V usage is TRBV5-1 and J usage is TRBJ2-7, with 7 bases aligning to TRBD1. J was trimmed by 6 bases and V by 3 bases; bases with no gene match: 3. Germline assignment: CDR1 SGHRS and CDR2 YFSETQ. The CDR3 extends over 12 amino acids. CDR3 sequence (DNA): TGCGCCAGCAGCTCCAGGGGGACCGAGCAGTACTTC. Its protein product is CASSSRGTEQYF.

CDR3 DNA sequence: TGTGCCAGCAGCGTAGGACAGGGATTGGAGGATAATTCACCCCTCCACTTT. This translates into CASSVGQGLEDNSPLHF. The chain is built from TRBV3-1 (or the pseudogene TRBV3-2) and TRBJ1-6, with TRBD1 matching over 8 bases. There are 17 residues in the CDR3. V gave up 5 bases and J gave up 5 bases; unmatched junction bases: 11. In germline, CDR1 is LGHDT, CDR2 YNNKEL (reference sequence).

CDR3 sequence (DNA): TGCGCCAGCAGTGAGCAACAGGGGTGGGCTCAGCCCCAGCATTTT. Translating gives CASSEQQGWAQPQHF. This chain joins TRBV10-2 and TRBJ1-5; 7 nucleotides line up with TRBD1. J lost 6 bases, V lost 2 bases, and 7 bases had no gene match. This CDR3 region has 15 residues. Germline V lookup: CDR1 WSHSY, CDR2 SAAADI.

The chain joins TRBV6-2 or TRBV6-3 to TRBJ2-1; 11 bases align to TRBD2. Germline V gene sequence: CDR1 MNHEY, CDR2 SVGEGT. The CDR3 loop spans 14 amino acids. V lost 6 bases, J lost 9 bases, and 7 bases stayed unmatched. The CDR3 sequence: CASSPNGLAGEQFF. CDR3 nucleotide sequence: TGTGCCAGCAGCCCCAACGGACTAGCGGGTGAGCAGTTCTTC.

The chain employs TRBV4-2 and TRBJ1-5; tentative D call: TRBD1 (5 bases). Germline lookup yields CDR1 LGHNA and CDR2 YNFKEQ. V gave up 0 bases and J gave up 7 bases, with 13 bases separating them. The CDR3 spans 15 residues. DNA of the CDR3: TGTGCCAGCAGCCAAGATAAGGGGCAGGGCCAGCCCCAGCATTTT. Its protein is CASSQDKGQGQPQHF.

This clone was picked up one time. CDR3 residues: CASSSGRGAETQYF. CDR3 nucleotide sequence: TGTGCCAGCAGTTCGGGACGGGGGGCAGAGACCCAGTACTTC. This chain joins TRBV6-2 or TRBV6-3 and TRBJ2-5; D perhaps matches TRBD2 (7 bases). This CDR3 region has 14 residues. Per the germline V gene, CDR1 is MNHEY and CDR2 is SVGEGT. V lost 4 bases and J lost 4, with 13 bases in between.

This chain uses TRBV28 with TRBJ1-6, with D uncertain. The CDR3 contains 14 residues. The germline V and J ends were trimmed by 5 bases and 9 bases, with 14 bases remaining between them. CDR1 and CDR2 (germline): MDHEN, SYDVKM. The CDR3 region is CASSPPSSGSPLHF. CDR3 DNA: TGTGCCAGCAGTCCCCCGTCGTCAGGTTCACCCCTCCACTTT.

CDR3 in amino acids: CASNGQGAYIQYF. The CDR3 DNA is TGTGCCAGCAACGGACAGGGGGCATACATTCAGTACTTC. The chain recombines TRBV6-5 with TRBJ2-4, with TRBD1 matching 11 bases. The CDR3 sequence is 13 residues long. Germline CDR1 is MNHEY and CDR2 is SVGAGI. V lost 7 bases and J lost 8; bases outside the gene matches: 4.